The T cell receptor (beta chain) described here comes from a study of OX40 agonist ivuxolimab in advanced cancers. Study outcomes and limitations: Some nonresponders also had low normalized T-cell clonal expansion. The study observed clonal expansion of CD4+ and CD8+ blood T cells by week 6 at 0.1 to 3.0 mg/kg.

With respect to this clone: The antigen remains undetermined.

Trimming pared 2 bases from V and 6 bases from J, leaving 13 bases between. Germline values: CDR1 MGHDK, CDR2 SYGVNS. This CDR3 region has 14 residues. Generated by immunoSEQ multiplex PCR, the TCRdb table keeps only in-frame clones and is missing some. The sample lists tens of thousands of clones, about nine tenths occurring once. The source material was CD4+ or CD8+ T cells sorted from blood, sampled in a trial of the OX40 agonist ivuxolimab. V usage is TRBV25-1 and J usage is TRBJ1-2; possible D gene TRBD1, 6 bases. This clonotype originated in an adult with an advanced solid tumor such as melanoma, head and neck, liver or kidney cancer. Written as DNA, the CDR3 is TGTGCCAGCAGTGAAACAGGGTGGACGGATGGCTACACCTTC. Its translation is CASSETGWTDGYTF.